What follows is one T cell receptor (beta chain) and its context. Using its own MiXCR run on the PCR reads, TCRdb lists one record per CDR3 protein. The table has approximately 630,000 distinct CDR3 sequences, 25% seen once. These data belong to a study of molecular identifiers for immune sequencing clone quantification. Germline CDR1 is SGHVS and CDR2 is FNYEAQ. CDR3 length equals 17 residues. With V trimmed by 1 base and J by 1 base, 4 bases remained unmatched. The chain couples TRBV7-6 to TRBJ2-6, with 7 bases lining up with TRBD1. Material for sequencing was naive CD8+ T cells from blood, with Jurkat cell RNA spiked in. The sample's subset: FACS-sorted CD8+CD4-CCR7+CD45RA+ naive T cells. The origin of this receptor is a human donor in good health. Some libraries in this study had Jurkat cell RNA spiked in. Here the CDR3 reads CASSLGRGPSGANVLTF. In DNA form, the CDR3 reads TGTGCCAGCAGCTTAGGTAGGGGGCCGTCTGGGGCCAACGTCCTGACTTTC.